A single sample is the source of the 24 T cell receptor beta chains below, sequenced in a study of blood T cells in healthy people across ages. A sample-barcoded 5' primer and a J-beta primer mix were used in a second PCR of about 7 to 12 cycles. A single record per CDR3 protein comes from TCRdb applying MiXCR to the 5' RACE reads. The table has 550,000 to 750,000 distinct CDR3 sequences, roughly 21% seen once. The sample consisted of blood. All receptors come from a man aged 65 to 79 in good health.

In its sample, this clonotype was seen a few times. CDR3 loop: CATSRTSGSSYEQYF. The CDR3 DNA is TGTGCCACCAGCAGGACTAGCGGAAGCTCCTACGAGCAGTACTTC. The V gene is TRBV15, the J gene TRBJ2-7; 9 bases match TRBD2. The V segment lost 3 bases and the J segment 0 bases; nucleotides outside the gene matches: 3. Germline CDR1 is LNHNV and CDR2 is YYDKDF (reference sequence). The CDR3 sequence is 15 residues long.

The chain joins TRBV5-1 to TRBJ2-2; 12 bases map to TRBD1. J lost 8 bases, V lost 4 bases, and 6 bases had no gene match. From germline, CDR1 is SGHRS and CDR2 YFSETQ. The CDR3 is made up of 15 amino acids. CDR3 DNA sequence: TGCGCCAGCAGCCCCGGGACAGGGGGCGGAGGGGAGCTGTTTTTT. It codes for CASSPGTGGGGELFF.

The chain has TRBV7-2 and TRBJ2-7, with 11 bases aligning to TRBD1. The germline V gene encodes CDR1 SGHTA and CDR2 FQGNSA. CDR3 length: 14 amino acids. Trimming cost V 5 bases and J 5 bases; bases outside gene matches: 5. CDR3 DNA sequence: TGTGCCAGCAGCCCCTGGACAGGGGGCCACGAGCAGTACTTC. Protein sequence: CASSPWTGGHEQYF.

This clonotype was found a few times. This sequence joins TRBV4-1 and TRBJ2-5, with 7 bases fitting TRBD2. The better agreement between TRBJ2-7 and the DNA end casts doubt on the J call. Germline assignment: CDR1 MGHRA and CDR2 YSYEKL. The length of the CDR3 is 15 residues. The CDR3 nucleotides read TGCGCCAGCAGCCAAGATCAGCGGGGAGCCTACGAGCAGTACTTC. Encoded protein: CASSQDQRGAYEQYF.

The chain combines TRBV2 with TRBJ1-1, with a tentative D call TRBD1 (6 bases). CDR1 SNHLY and CDR2 FYNNEI come from the germline V gene. Deletions cut 6 bases from V and 0 bases from J, with 11 bases between. This CDR3 region has 14 residues. Here the CDR3 DNA reads TGTGCCAGCAGGACGGACAGCGTGAACACTGAAGCTTTCTTT. Translating gives CASRTDSVNTEAFF.

This clonotype has just a few counts. At one end, the junction sequence differs from germline, possibly due to a read error. This chain connects TRBV5-1 to TRBJ2-7, with a tentative D call TRBD1 (5 bases). This CDR3 spans 15 amino acids. Germline lookup yields CDR1 SGHRS and CDR2 YFSETQ. The CDR3: CASRNSYSGANVLAF. In DNA, the CDR3 is TGCGCCAGCAGGAACAGCTACTCTGGGGCCAACGTCCTGGCTTTC.

This clonotype occurred many times. The rearrangement links TRBV6-2 or TRBV6-3 to TRBJ2-3; tentative D call: TRBD1 (6 bases). Trimming removed 5 bases at V and 4 bases at J, with 16 bases between. Germline-derived CDR1 and CDR2 are MNHEY and SVGEGT. The CDR3 is made up of 15 amino acids. The CDR3 DNA is TGTGCCAGCAGTCCGTCCCGTGGGGGCGCAGATACGCAGTATTTT. Translation gives CASSPSRGGADTQYF.

This clonotype was picked up many times. This sequence joins TRBV15 and TRBJ2-3, with TRBD1 matching over 7 bases. The CDR3 spans 17 residues. V lost 4 bases to trimming and J lost 4 bases; unmatched junction nucleotides: 14. Germline CDR1 is LNHNV and CDR2 is YYDKDF (reference sequence). The DNA for the CDR3 is TGTGCCACCAGCACCAACAGGGGCGGAACCCCAGCAGATACGCAGTATTTT. Translated, it gives CATSTNRGGTPADTQYF.

This clonotype has just a few counts. The chain combines TRBV20-1 with TRBJ2-1; no clear D. The length of the CDR3 is 14 residues. V was trimmed by 0 bases and J by 3 bases, leaving 9 bases between them. Germline values: CDR1 DFQATT, CDR2 SNEGSKA (reference sequence). The CDR3 DNA sequence: TGCAGTGCTAGAGAGGGTAGCCTCTACAATGAGCAGTTCTTC. Translated, it gives CSAREGSLYNEQFF.

J is TRBJ2-1 and V is TRBV7-9; a weak D match, TRBD1 (5 bases). Trimming cost V 5 bases and J 5 bases, with 16 bases left between them. The CDR3 extends over 15 amino acids. CDR1 and CDR2 (germline): SEHNR, FQNEAQ (reference sequence). CDR3 residues: CASSHPQVWDNEQFF. As DNA, the CDR3 is TGTGCCAGCAGCCACCCACAGGTTTGGGACAATGAGCAGTTCTTC.

The V call is TRBV9, the J call TRBJ2-3; 7 positions match TRBD1. The CDR3 totals 15 residues. Losses at the gene ends were 3 bases for V and 2 bases for J; bases not matched to a gene: 6. Germline values: CDR1 SGDLS, CDR2 YYNGEE. CDR3 protein: CASSERDRYTDTQYF. In DNA form, the CDR3 reads TGTGCCAGCAGCGAACGGGACAGATACACAGATACGCAGTATTTT.

There are many counts of this clonotype. The chain carries TRBV6-5 and TRBJ1-1; D might be TRBD1 (5 bases). Between the trimmed V and J ends, which lost 5 bases and 3 bases, there was a span of 16 bases. The CDR3 covers 15 residues. CDR1 and CDR2 from the germline V gene are MNHEY and SVGAGI. The CDR3 loop reads CASSLDGARHTEAFF. The CDR3 DNA reads TGTGCCAGCAGTCTGGATGGGGCGCGGCACACTGAAGCTTTCTTT.

This clonotype came up a few times. The rearrangement links TRBV25-1 to TRBJ2-2, with D unclear. V was clipped by 6 bases and J by 5 bases, with 16 bases between them. The CDR3 has 15 amino acids. CDR1 MGHDK and CDR2 SYGVNS come from the germline V gene. Here the CDR3 reads CASRRSGVTTGELFF. The CDR3 DNA reads as TGTGCCAGCAGAAGGAGTGGAGTCACGACCGGGGAGCTGTTTTTT.

The J gene is TRBJ2-5, the V gene TRBV28; either TRBD1 or TRBD2 may fit D (5 bases each). The DNA end is a closer match to TRBJ2-7, so the J assignment may be wrong. Germline CDR1 is MDHEN and CDR2 is SYDVKM. CDR3 length: 16 residues. In DNA, the CDR3 is TGTGCCAGCAGTTTTTTAGGGACGGGAATCAACTACGAGCAGTACTTC. Its protein product is CASSFLGTGINYEQYF.

This clonotype occurred a few times. This chain connects TRBV3-1 to TRBJ2-3; no reliable D call. The V gene lost 2 bases and the J gene lost 2 bases, with 11 bases spanning the gap. The germline V gene has CDR1 LGHDT and CDR2 YNNKEL (reference sequence). The CDR3 runs to 15 residues. DNA for the CDR3: TGTGCCAGCAGCCAAAGCTACCAAAACACAGATACGCAGTATTTT. Translating it yields CASSQSYQNTDTQYF.

V and J are TRBV12-3 or TRBV12-4 and TRBJ2-7; D might be TRBD2 (5 bases). The germline V and J ends were trimmed by 8 bases and 6 bases, with 11 bases remaining between them. This CDR3 spans 11 amino acids. For the CDR3, the DNA is TGTGCCAGCTCCCGGGATACCGAGCAGTACTTC. Residues: CASSRDTEQYF.

This clonotype was found many times. The genes are TRBV28 and TRBJ1-6, with D tentatively TRBD1 (6 bases). Trimming cost V 6 bases and J 0 bases, with 12 bases left between them. CDR3 size: 16 residues. Germline CDR1 is MDHEN and CDR2 is SYDVKM. Here the CDR3 reads CASRLRGSSYNSPLHF. The CDR3 DNA follows: TGTGCCAGCAGGCTAAGGGGGAGCTCCTATAATTCACCCCTCCACTTT.

The chain combines TRBV28 with TRBJ2-5; 7 nucleotides line up with TRBD1. Near its end, the DNA agrees better with TRBJ2-7, so the J call may be wrong. Germline loops: CDR1 MDHEN, CDR2 SYDVKM. This CDR3 has 16 residues. This chain's CDR3 is CASSHKETGISYEQYF. The DNA of the CDR3 is TGTGCCAGCAGTCACAAAGAGACAGGGATCTCCTACGAGCAGTACTTC.

This clonotype has just a few counts. A single base separates this from a much larger clone, so it may be a read error. The chain is built from TRBV20-1 and TRBJ2-7; 9 bases line up with TRBD2. The CDR3 is 13 amino acids. CDR1 DFQATT and CDR2 SNEGSKA come from the germline V gene (reference sequence). J was trimmed by 6 bases and V by 5 bases; bases with no gene match: 8. As DNA, the CDR3 is TGCAGTGCTCGAGCGGGAGGTATCGGCGAGCAGTACTTC. It translates to CSARAGGIGEQYF.

To note about this clonotype: At one boundary the junction diverges from the germline segment, which might be a read error. The chain is built from TRBV20-1 and TRBJ2-1; tentative D call: TRBD2 (6 bases). CDR1 and CDR2 from the germline V gene are DFQATT and SNEGSKA (reference sequence). The CDR3 has 16 residues. This CDR3 reads CSAGEPQRVRLNEQFF. The CDR3 bases are TGCAGTGCTGGAGAACCCCAGCGGGTTAGGTTAAATGAGCAGTTCTTC.

The chain recombines TRBV7-8 with TRBJ1-2; possibly TRBD1 for D (6 bases). The CDR3 consists of 16 residues. Trimming shortened V by 2 bases and J by 4 bases, and 17 bases separated the two germline ends. Germline loops: CDR1 SGHVS, CDR2 FQNEAQ. CDR3: CASSLMVTGRTYGYTF. The CDR3, as DNA: TGTGCCAGCAGCTTAATGGTTACAGGGCGTACCTATGGCTACACCTTC.

This clonotype was recorded a few times. V and J are TRBV6-1 and TRBJ2-7; TRBD1 aligns across 7 bases. This CDR3 is built from 12 residues. Trimming removed 4 bases from V and 5 bases from J; junction bases left unmatched: 2. Germline V gives CDR1 MNHNS, CDR2 SASEGT. The CDR3 reads CASSGTGNEQYF. CDR3 nucleotide sequence: TGTGCCAGCAGTGGGACAGGTAACGAGCAGTACTTC.

A word on this clonotype: A much more abundant neighbour one base away suggests this may be a read error. This chain joins TRBV5-1 and TRBJ2-7, with D perhaps matching TRBD1 (6 bases). V lost 7 bases and J lost 3, with 17 bases in between. The CDR3 is 14 amino acids. CDR1 is SGHRS, CDR2 YFSETQ, per germline. The CDR3 here is CASPSGTRGYEQYF. CDR3 sequence (DNA): TGCGCCAGCCCATCCGGGACACGAGGCTACGAGCAGTACTTC.

This chain connects TRBV20-1 to TRBJ2-5, with D perhaps matching TRBD2 (6 bases). The J call may be wrong; the DNA end is better matched by TRBJ2-1. Germline V CDR1 and CDR2: DFQATT, SNEGSKA (reference sequence). The length of the CDR3 is 15 residues. The CDR3 sequence is CSARVLSGIGDEQFF. The CDR3 DNA follows: TGCAGTGCTAGAGTCCTTAGCGGAATCGGGGATGAGCAGTTCTTC.